This entry is about one TCR beta chain. These data originate in a study of blood T cell repertoires in COVID-19. How the authors handled the data: The authors estimated nucleated cell counts from reference gene primer amplification. Measured with immunoSEQ multiplex PCR; TCRdb has only the in-frame clones, and not every one. V and J calls and clone size are copied from that table; D and trimming were computed from the DNA. The table shows some 260,000 clones, with about 70% occurring only once. V lost 0 bases to trimming and J lost 2 bases, with 14 bases between them. Germline loops: CDR1 PRHDT, CDR2 FYEKMQ (reference sequence). This CDR3 contains 17 residues.

The chain has TRBV13 and TRBJ1-3; D perhaps matches TRBD1 (5 bases). The TCR was taken from an elderly woman with acute or convalescent COVID-19. Sequenced material: peripheral blood. The CDR3 spells CASSLGPGSTTGNTIYF. CDR3 in DNA: TGTGCCAGCAGCTTAGGCCCAGGGTCCACTACTGGAAACACCATATATTTT.